This entry features one T cell receptor (beta chain) sequence. The length of the CDR3 is 13 residues. CDR1 is SQVTM, CDR2 ANQGSEA, per germline. Trimming shortened V by 4 bases and J by 2 bases, and 11 bases separated the two germline ends. The source of the sample is a study of shared clonotypes between healthy human individuals. Produced via immunoSEQ multiplex PCR; TCRdb's table is partial and in-frame only. Counted here are 950,000 to 1,200,000 clones, approximately 77% occurring once; the ten biggest clones make up about 0.89%. Sequencing was carried out using memory CD4+ T cells from PBMCs. Subset indicated: CD45RA-negative fraction. V and J are TRBV29-1 and TRBJ1-2; D unclear. The receptor was derived from a man aged 18 to 30 in good health. Some clones in this sample may be carry-over from other donors' samples. This CDR3 reads CSVVAGRNYGYTF. CDR3 nucleotides: TGCAGCGTTGTGGCAGGTCGGAACTATGGCTACACCTTC.